A selection of T cell receptor beta chains follows, all from one sample in a study of neoadjuvant nivolumab and ipilimumab in lung cancer. Sequenced by immunoSEQ multiplex PCR; TCRdb stores in-frame clones only, minus some. The sample lists approximately 17,000 clones; more than 75% were seen once. The specimen was tumor tissue, collected after neoadjuvant nivolumab, alone or with ipilimumab, at or shortly before surgery. Source of these receptors: an adult with non-small cell lung cancer. The CDR3 runs from the conserved cysteine through the conserved F or W. Each record gives: J gene, D gene, V gene, CDR3 protein. The D gene is left open where the match is weak.

J gene: TRBJ1-1; D gene: .; V gene: TRBV2; CDR3 protein: CASRSRRYQTEAFF
J gene: TRBJ1-5; D gene: .; V gene: TRBV4-1; CDR3 protein: CASSQDRQVGQSNQPQHF
J gene: TRBJ2-7; D gene: .; V gene: TRBV5-5; CDR3 protein: CASSLGFDYEQYF
J gene: TRBJ1-2; D gene: .; V gene: TRBV11-2; CDR3 protein: CASSIAVGNYGYTF
J gene: TRBJ2-5; D gene: TRBD2; V gene: TRBV7-2; CDR3 protein: CASSSLPLAGQETQYF
J gene: TRBJ2-3; D gene: TRBD2; V gene: TRBV7-6; CDR3 protein: CASSPRWASGGSTDTQYF
J gene: TRBJ1-2; D gene: .; V gene: TRBV4-2; CDR3 protein: CASSQKGRSRGYTF
J gene: TRBJ2-5; D gene: .; V gene: TRBV7-8; CDR3 protein: CASSLVVPLMGETQYF
J gene: TRBJ2-3; D gene: .; V gene: TRBV7-6; CDR3 protein: CASSFGMRTTDTQYF
J gene: TRBJ2-7; D gene: .; V gene: TRBV29-1; CDR3 protein: CSSWDGKQYF
J gene: TRBJ2-7; D gene: TRBD2; V gene: TRBV6-1; CDR3 protein: CASSNGLAGGYEQYF
J gene: TRBJ2-7; D gene: .; V gene: TRBV4-3; CDR3 protein: CASSQVPQGTYEQYF
J gene: TRBJ2-5; D gene: TRBD2; V gene: TRBV5-1; CDR3 protein: CASSTASGGPQETQYF
J gene: TRBJ2-7; D gene: .; V gene: TRBV5-4; CDR3 protein: CASSLLSGTGSGEQYF
J gene: TRBJ2-2; D gene: TRBD1; V gene: TRBV4-2; CDR3 protein: CASSRQSRTEDRRNTGELFF
J gene: TRBJ2-7; D gene: TRBD2; V gene: TRBV7-8; CDR3 protein: CASSQRLRGGSYEQYF